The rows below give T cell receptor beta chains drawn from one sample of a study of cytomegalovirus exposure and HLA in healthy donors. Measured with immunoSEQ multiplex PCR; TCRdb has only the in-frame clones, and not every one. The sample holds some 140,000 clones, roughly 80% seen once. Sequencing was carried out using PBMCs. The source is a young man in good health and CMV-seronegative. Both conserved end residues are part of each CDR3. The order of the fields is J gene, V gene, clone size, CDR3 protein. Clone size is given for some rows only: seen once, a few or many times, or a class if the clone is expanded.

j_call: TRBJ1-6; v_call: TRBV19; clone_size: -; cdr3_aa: CASSMGGGSPLHF
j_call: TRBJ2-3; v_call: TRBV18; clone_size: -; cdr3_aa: CASSPGQPGTTDTQYF
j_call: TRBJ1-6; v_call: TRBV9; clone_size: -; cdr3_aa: CASSGQGSGNSPLHF
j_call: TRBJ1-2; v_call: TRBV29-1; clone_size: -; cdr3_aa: CSVLGPAGYTF
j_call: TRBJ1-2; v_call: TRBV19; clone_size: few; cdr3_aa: CASSIRRDRGFGYGYTF
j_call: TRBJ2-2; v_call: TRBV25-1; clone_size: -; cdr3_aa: CASSEYPWGQPNTGELFF
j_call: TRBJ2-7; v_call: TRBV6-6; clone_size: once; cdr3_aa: CASTHPDGSGNEQYF
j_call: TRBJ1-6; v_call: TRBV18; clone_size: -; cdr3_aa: CASSPTAQSNSPLHF
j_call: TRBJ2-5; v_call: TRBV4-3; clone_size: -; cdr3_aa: CASSQGSRGETQYF
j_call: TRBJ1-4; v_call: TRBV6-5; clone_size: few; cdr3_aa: CASSLTGDRMKLFF
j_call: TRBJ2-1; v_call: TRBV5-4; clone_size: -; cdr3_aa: CASRTQGGTYNEQFF
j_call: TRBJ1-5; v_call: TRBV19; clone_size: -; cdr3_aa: CASSTPGQGFPQPQHF
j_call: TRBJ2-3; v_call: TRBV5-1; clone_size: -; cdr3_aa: CASSPQGTDTQYF
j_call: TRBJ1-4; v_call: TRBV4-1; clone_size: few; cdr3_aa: CASSHTDRDGEKLFF
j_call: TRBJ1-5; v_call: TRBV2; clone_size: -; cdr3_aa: CASRTSGRVDQPQHF
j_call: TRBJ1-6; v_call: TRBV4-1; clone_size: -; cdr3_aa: CASSQEWGASGSPLHF
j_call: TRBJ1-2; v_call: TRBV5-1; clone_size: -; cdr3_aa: CASSEPGNTYGYTF
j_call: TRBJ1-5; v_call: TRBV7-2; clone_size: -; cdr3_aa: CASSPEGTGPQPQHF
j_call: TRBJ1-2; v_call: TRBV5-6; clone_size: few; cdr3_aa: CASSSGTGISYGYTF
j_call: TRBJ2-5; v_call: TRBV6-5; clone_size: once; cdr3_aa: CASSSFGTSQETQYF
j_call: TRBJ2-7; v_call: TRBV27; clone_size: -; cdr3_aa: CASSHFTGTGGTREQYF